The 25 T cell receptor beta chains below all came from one sample that was sequenced in a study of blood T cells in healthy people across ages. Through a sample-barcoded 5' primer and a J-beta primer mix, a second PCR was run for roughly 7 to 11 cycles. A single record per CDR3 protein comes from TCRdb applying MiXCR to the 5' RACE reads. Among 500,000 to 600,000 distinct CDR3 sequences, roughly 28% were seen once, and the ten largest hold less than 20%. Specimen: blood. The source of these receptors is a woman in her sixties or seventies in good health.

This clonotype has ten or more counts. The chain employs TRBV10-3 and TRBJ2-7; 9 nucleotides align to TRBD1. V lost 9 bases to trimming and J lost 5 bases; unmatched junction nucleotides: 5. CDR3 length: 12 amino acids. Germline V CDR1 and CDR2: ENHRY, SYGVKD. The DNA for the CDR3 is TGTGCCATAACGGACAGGGGACACGAGCAGTACTTC. Translated, it gives CAITDRGHEQYF.

The chain links TRBV20-1 to TRBJ1-2, with D tentatively TRBD1 (6 bases). CDR1 and CDR2 from the germline V gene are DFQATT and SNEGSKA (reference sequence). V was clipped by 4 bases and J by 8 bases, with 8 bases between them. This CDR3 has 10 residues. Here the CDR3 DNA reads TGCAGTGCTAAAGGACAGGGCTACACCTTC. Its protein is CSAKGQGYTF.

This clonotype showed up just a few times. At one of its ends the junction is not consistent with the germline gene, which may arise from a read error. The gene calls are TRBV7-2 and TRBJ2-7; 8 bases are a match to TRBD1. The DNA matches TRBJ2-1 better at its end, which makes the J call doubtful. Germline CDR1 is SGHTA and CDR2 is FQGNSA. This CDR3 spans 14 amino acids. The CDR3 reads CVSSPGTGNNEQFF. The CDR3 nucleotides are TGTGTCAGCAGCCCAGGGACAGGAAACAATGAGCAGTTCTTC.

This clonotype has only a few counts. This chain connects TRBV3-1 to TRBJ1-2; no clear D. Trimming cost V 2 bases and J 5 bases, with 12 bases left between them. From germline, CDR1 is LGHDT and CDR2 YNNKEL (reference sequence). CDR3 length: 14 residues. The DNA for the CDR3 is TGTGCCAGCAGCCAAACACCCCTGGGATATGGCTACACCTTC. This sequence encodes CASSQTPLGYGYTF. Supplemented by reference TRBV3-1 and TRBJ1-2, the full variable domain reads DTAVSQTPKYLVTQMGNDKSIKCEQNLGHDTMYWYKQDSKKFLKIMFSYNNKELIINETVPNRFSPKSPDKAHLNLHINSLELGDSAVYFCASSQTPLGYGYTFGSGTRLTVV.

The chain links TRBV12-5 to TRBJ2-3; possible D gene TRBD1, 5 bases. The CDR3 is made up of 12 amino acids. The V end lost 3 bases, the J end lost 6 bases, and 7 bases lay between the germline ends. The germline V gene encodes CDR1 LGHNT and CDR2 FRNRAP. The CDR3 bases are TGTGCTAGTGGTTTACAGGAGGATACGCAGTATTTT. Encoded protein: CASGLQEDTQYF.

The chain employs TRBV6-6 and TRBJ1-6, with no clear D. V shed 2 bases and J shed 5 bases, with 7 bases lying between them. Germline CDR1 and CDR2: MNHNY and SVGAGI (reference sequence). The CDR3 is 14 amino acids. DNA of the CDR3: TGTGCCAGCAGTTACGATGCACATAATTCACCCCTCCACTTT. This codes for CASSYDAHNSPLHF.

This clonotype occurred a few times. The rearrangement links TRBV24-1 to TRBJ1-2; no clear D gene. The CDR3 is 14 amino acids. Trimming shortened V by 3 bases and J by 9 bases, and 16 bases separated the two germline ends. Looked up from germline, CDR1 is KGHDR and CDR2 is SFDVKD. The CDR3 nucleotides read TGTGCCACCAGTGATGTTGACCGGGAGATGCGCTACACCTTC. Protein: CATSDVDREMRYTF.

DNA of the CDR3: TGTGCCAGCAGCCAAGGTCAGGGTACACAAGCTTTCTTT. Translation gives CASSQGQGTQAFF. The gene calls are TRBV3-1 and TRBJ1-1; perhaps TRBD1 as D (5 bases). The CDR3 consists of 13 residues. V was cut by 1 base and J by 9 bases, with 12 bases left in between. CDR1 LGHDT and CDR2 YNNKEL come from the germline V gene (reference sequence).

The table lists this clonotype with a few counts. The chain uses TRBV20-1 and TRBJ1-5; the D is unclear. V was clipped by 5 bases and J by 5 bases, with 16 bases between them. This CDR3 is 14 amino acids long. CDR1 is DFQATT, CDR2 SNEGSKA, per germline (reference sequence). Written as DNA, the CDR3 is TGCAGTGCTCGTAGTCTGGCCAAGGATCAGCCCCAGCATTTT. Amino acids: CSARSLAKDQPQHF.

With regard to this clonotype: Germline is not matched at one junction end, which may reflect a read error. V and J are TRBV7-3 and TRBJ2-3, with TRBD2 matching 8 bases. CDR1 and CDR2 from the germline V gene are SGHTA and FQGTGA. This CDR3 spans 17 amino acids. The CDR3 loop is CASSSLGLVGFTDTQYF. CDR3 coding DNA: TGCGCCAGCAGCTCTCTGGGACTAGTGGGGTTCACAGATACGCAGTATTTT.

This clonotype was observed once. The chain joins TRBV20-1 to TRBJ2-1, with 11 bases aligning to TRBD2. V shed 7 bases and J 6 bases; nucleotides not matched to a gene: 2. Germline lookup yields CDR1 DFQATT and CDR2 SNEGSKA (reference sequence). The CDR3 runs to 12 residues. Here the CDR3 reads CSGLAGGNEQFF. In DNA, the CDR3 is TGCAGTGGGCTAGCGGGGGGCAATGAGCAGTTCTTC.

There are a few counts of this clonotype. The chain joins TRBV6-2 or TRBV6-3 to TRBJ1-2; tentatively, D is TRBD1 (6 bases). Germline CDR1 reads MNHEY; CDR2 reads SVGEGT. The CDR3 is 14 amino acids. Trimming cost V 8 bases and J 0 bases, with 13 bases left between them. The CDR3: CASGRQETNYGYTF. The CDR3 DNA reads as TGTGCCAGCGGGCGACAGGAGACTAACTATGGCTACACCTTC.

The rearrangement joins TRBV27 to TRBJ2-7; perhaps TRBD2 as D (7 bases). The germline V and J ends were trimmed by 8 bases and 0 bases, with 14 bases remaining between them. This CDR3 region has 14 residues. Germline loops: CDR1 MNHEY, CDR2 SMNVEV (reference sequence). CDR3 DNA: TGTGCCAGCCGTGGGGGGGGCAGCTCCTACGAGCAGTACTTC. Protein sequence: CASRGGGSSYEQYF.

This clonotype was seen a handful of times. The V and J genes are TRBV6-2 or TRBV6-3 and TRBJ2-5, with D uncertain. The J call may not be correct, given that the DNA end is closer to TRBJ2-7. Germline V CDR1 and CDR2: MNHEY, SVGEGT. The CDR3 loop spans 16 amino acids. DNA of the CDR3: TGTGCCAGCAGTTACTCGGGGAAAACCGGATACTACGAGCAGTACTTC. Translating gives CASSYSGKTGYYEQYF.

There are a few counts of this clonotype. The chain links TRBV12-3 or TRBV12-4 to TRBJ2-2; TRBD2 matches at 11 bases. This CDR3 is 15 amino acids long. With V trimmed by 6 bases and J by 4 bases, 4 bases remained unmatched. CDR3: CASRLLAGVTGELFF. CDR3 DNA sequence: TGTGCCAGCAGATTACTAGCGGGGGTCACCGGGGAGCTGTTTTTT.

CDR3 in amino acids: CASSPHRDSPLHF. The CDR3 DNA follows: TGTGCCAGCAGCCCCCACAGGGATTCACCCCTCCACTTT. V is TRBV7-8 and J is TRBJ1-6; tentatively, D is TRBD1 (6 bases). The V end was cut by 5 bases, the J end by 8 bases, with 10 bases between. CDR3 size: 13 residues. The germline gives CDR1 SGHVS, CDR2 FQNEAQ.

This clonotype was picked up many times. J is TRBJ1-2 and V is TRBV3-1, with a weak D call TRBD1 (5 bases). V was trimmed by 4 bases and J by 8 bases, leaving 11 bases between them. The CDR3 contains 12 residues. Germline lookup yields CDR1 LGHDT and CDR2 YNNKEL (reference sequence). Here the CDR3 DNA reads TGTGCCAGCAGCCGGGGGAGTGGGGGCTACACCTTC. This codes for CASSRGSGGYTF.

The table lists this clonotype with a few counts. The gene calls are TRBV10-3 and TRBJ1-2; D is perhaps TRBD1 (6 bases). The CDR3 extends over 12 amino acids. V lost 8 bases and J 9 bases, leaving 16 bases between the germline ends. Germline CDR1 is ENHRY and CDR2 is SYGVKD. The CDR3 nucleotides are TGTGCCATCGGAGAGGGGGTGGAGAGCTACACCTTC. It yields the protein CAIGEGVESYTF.

This clonotype has just a few counts. The rearrangement uses TRBV4-2 and TRBJ2-2; D is unresolved. The germline V gene has CDR1 LGHNA and CDR2 YNFKEQ. V shed 0 bases and J shed 4 bases, with 6 bases lying between them. The CDR3 is made up of 14 amino acids. As DNA, the CDR3 is TGTGCCAGCAGCCAAGAAGCCCTCACCGGGGAGCTGTTTTTT. Translation gives CASSQEALTGELFF.

In its sample, this clonotype was seen a few times. A much larger clone differs from this one at a single base, so this may be a read error. The chain couples TRBV4-3 to TRBJ2-3; 9 bases match TRBD2. The V gene's germline CDR1 is LGHNA and CDR2 YSLEER. The CDR3 has 16 amino acids. Germline trimming cut 0 bases from V and 8 bases from J; bases unmatched to any gene: 9. The CDR3: CASSQERTSEGSTQYF. The CDR3 DNA follows: TGCGCCAGCAGCCAAGAACGGACTAGCGAGGGCTCTACGCAGTATTTT.

The J gene is TRBJ2-3, the V gene TRBV11-3, with D perhaps matching TRBD2 (6 bases). CDR1 and CDR2 from the germline V gene are SGHNT and YENEEA. V dropped 4 bases and J dropped 2 bases, with 16 bases sitting between them. There are 16 residues in the CDR3. In nucleotides, the CDR3 is TGTGCCAGCAGCTCCGGGACTCGGAGAGACACAGATACGCAGTATTTT. It is translated as CASSSGTRRDTDTQYF.

This chain joins TRBV12-3 or TRBV12-4 and TRBJ2-5; the D gene is possibly TRBD2 (6 bases). The CDR3 contains 13 residues. V lost 5 bases to trimming and J lost 7 bases, with 14 bases between them. CDR3 sequence (DNA): TGTGCCAGCAGTCCGCGACTAGGCTGGACCCAGTACTTC. It encodes CASSPRLGWTQYF.

V and J are TRBV20-1 and TRBJ2-7; weak D call: TRBD1 (6 bases). This CDR3 contains 14 residues. Between the trimmed V and J ends, which lost 5 bases and 2 bases, there was a span of 16 bases. CDR1 is DFQATT, CDR2 SNEGSKA, per germline (reference sequence). CDR3 sequence (DNA): TGCAGTGCTTCACAGGGATTTCCCACCTACGAGCAGTACTTC. This sequence encodes CSASQGFPTYEQYF.

This clonotype was recorded a few times. The chain links TRBV20-1 to TRBJ2-5, with D perhaps TRBD1 or TRBD2 (5 bases each). CDR1 and CDR2 from the germline V gene are DFQATT and SNEGSKA (reference sequence). The V end lost 5 bases, the J end lost 11 bases, and 27 bases lay between the germline ends. CDR3 length: 15 residues. CDR3 region: CSALRGFGAVQGQYF. In DNA form, the CDR3 reads TGCAGTGCTCTTCGGGGATTCGGGGCCGTTCAAGGACAGTACTTC.

The gene calls are TRBV5-1 and TRBJ1-2, with D unclear. V lost 0 bases to trimming and J lost 8 bases, with 8 bases between them. Germline V gene data show CDR1 as SGHRS and CDR2 as YFSETQ. The CDR3 is 12 amino acids. The CDR3 region is CASSLDMRGYTF. CDR3 DNA sequence: TGCGCCAGCAGCTTGGATATGAGAGGCTACACCTTC.